Following are 32 T cell receptor beta chains from one sample sequenced in a study of T cell repertoires in cytomegalovirus infection. TCRdb ran MiXCR on the reads and lists one entry per CDR3 protein. The repertoire has around 140,000 distinct CDR3 sequences, about 6.5% of them found once; the top ten carry under 20%. The sequencing sample was made of PBMCs. These receptors all come from a human donor in good health (CMV status not recorded). Some clones in this sample may be carry-over from other donors' samples.

There are many counts of this clonotype. The genes are TRBV7-2 and TRBJ2-3; a possible D gene is TRBD2 (7 bases). The CDR3 runs to 14 residues. Germline V lookup: CDR1 SGHTA, CDR2 FQGNSA. V was shortened by 1 base and J by 5 bases, with 10 bases between the two germline ends. Here the CDR3 reads CASSLVGGRDTQYF. Written as DNA, the CDR3 is TGTGCCAGCAGCTTAGTGGGGGGGCGAGATACGCAGTATTTT.

The rearrangement uses TRBV20-1 and TRBJ2-2; 11 bases align to TRBD1. The CDR3 sequence is 16 residues long. The J segment lost 2 bases and the V segment lost 3 bases, leaving 5 bases of the junction unmatched. Germline V lookup: CDR1 DFQATT, CDR2 SNEGSKA (reference sequence). The CDR3 spells CSARGGQGGNTGELFF. The CDR3 nucleotides read TGCAGTGCTAGGGGGGGACAGGGGGGAAACACCGGGGAGCTGTTTTTT.

This clonotype was detected many times. The genes are TRBV9 and TRBJ2-2; 8 bases align to TRBD2. V was clipped by 6 bases and J by 2 bases; unmatched bases: 6. The CDR3 is 15 residues long. Germline CDR1 reads SGDLS; CDR2 reads YYNGEE. The CDR3 coding sequence is TGTGCCAGCACCCACGGGGGGGGTAACACCGGGGAGCTGTTTTTT. This gives the protein CASTHGGGNTGELFF.

There are many counts of this clonotype. This chain connects TRBV19 to TRBJ1-5; D might be TRBD1 (5 bases). This CDR3 has 16 amino acids. The germline V gene encodes CDR1 LNHDA and CDR2 SQIVND (reference sequence). V lost 4 bases, J lost 0 bases, and 13 bases lay in between. The CDR3 DNA is TGTGCCAGTAGTACTCACTGGGGCAATAGCAATCAGCCCCAGCATTTT. Translation: CASSTHWGNSNQPQHF.

In this sample, this clonotype turned up a few times. The chain has TRBV5-4 and TRBJ2-5; possibly TRBD2 for D (6 bases). Trimming left V 2 bases short and J 4 bases short, with 15 bases between. This CDR3 comprises 15 residues. Germline V gene lookup returns CDR1 SGHNT and CDR2 YYREEE (reference sequence). CDR3 amino acids: CASSFPSGSGETQYF. CDR3 DNA: TGTGCCAGCAGCTTCCCTTCGGGTAGCGGAGAGACCCAGTACTTC.

This clonotype was seen many times. The gene calls are TRBV30 and TRBJ1-1; 7 nucleotides agree with TRBD1. V lost 7 bases to trimming and J lost 7 bases; unmatched junction nucleotides: 12. The germline V gene encodes CDR1 GTSNPN and CDR2 SVGIG (reference sequence). The CDR3 runs 13 residues. The chain's CDR3 is CASPGTETIEAFF. In DNA form, the CDR3 reads TGTGCCTCACCCGGGACAGAGACTATTGAAGCTTTCTTT.

This clonotype was counted only a few times. The V and J genes are TRBV7-2 and TRBJ2-7; 12 bases agree with TRBD2. V lost 3 bases to trimming and J lost 6 bases; unmatched junction nucleotides: 3. Germline lookup yields CDR1 SGHTA and CDR2 FQGNSA. The CDR3 spans 14 residues. CDR3 sequence reads: CASSLGTSGPEQYF. CDR3 DNA: TGTGCCAGCAGCTTGGGGACTAGCGGGCCCGAGCAGTACTTC.

This rearrangement joins TRBV6-1 to TRBJ1-1; D might be TRBD1 (5 bases). The V end lost 9 bases, the J end lost 3 bases, and 14 bases lay between the germline ends. Per germline, CDR1 MNHNS and CDR2 SASEGT. This CDR3 is 13 amino acids long. CDR3 protein: CASTRVGDTEAFF. The CDR3 nucleotides are TGTGCCAGTACCAGGGTGGGGGACACTGAAGCTTTCTTT.

This clonotype was seen at least ten times. CDR3 protein: CSAPVRQFYGYTF. In DNA form, the CDR3 reads TGCAGTGCCCCGGTCAGGCAGTTCTATGGCTACACCTTC. The rearrangement joins TRBV20-1 to TRBJ1-2; D is unclear. The CDR3 has 13 amino acids. The V and J ends lost 6 bases and 4 bases respectively, with 15 bases between them. Germline CDR1 reads DFQATT; CDR2 reads SNEGSKA (reference sequence).

Many counts were recorded for this clonotype. Germline is not matched at one junction end, which may reflect a read error. This chain joins TRBV7-7 and TRBJ2-5; D might be TRBD2 (5 bases). CDR1 and CDR2 (germline): SSHAT, FNYEAQ (reference sequence). There are 14 residues in the CDR3. DNA of the CDR3: TGTGCTAGCAGCTCGGGGTCTGTTGGGGAGACCCAGTACTTC. Its protein is CASSSGSVGETQYF.

This clonotype was seen at least ten times. V is TRBV29-1 and J is TRBJ2-7, with 9 bases fitting TRBD2. The CDR3 runs to 14 residues. The junction had 7 bases not matched to a gene; V was cut back by 5 bases and J by 2 bases. Germline lookup yields CDR1 SQVTM and CDR2 ANQGSEA. CDR3 sequence: CSVQGSGGPYEQYF. The CDR3, as DNA: TGCAGCGTTCAGGGTAGCGGGGGCCCCTACGAGCAGTACTTC.

J is TRBJ1-4 and V is TRBV20-1, with a possible D match to TRBD1 (6 bases). This CDR3 has 13 residues. The V gene's germline CDR1 is DFQATT and CDR2 SNEGSKA (reference sequence). Between the trimmed V and J ends, which lost 7 bases and 0 bases, there was a span of 9 bases. DNA for the CDR3: TGCAGTGGTACAGGGCCAACTAATGAAAAACTGTTTTTT. Its translation is CSGTGPTNEKLFF.

This clonotype was seen more than once but under ten times. This may stem from a read error, because a much larger clone lies one nucleotide away. The gene calls are TRBV7-8 and TRBJ1-1; D gene uncertain. The CDR3 covers 11 residues. CDR1 is SGHVS and CDR2 is FQNEAQ in the germline V gene. V was clipped by 2 bases and J by 6 bases, with 4 bases between them. The CDR3 bases are TGTGCCAGCAGCTTACAGGCTGAAGCTTTCTTT. This codes for CASSLQAEAFF. The variable domain in full, with the rest retrieved from reference TRBV7-8 and TRBJ1-1, is GAGVSQSPRYKVAKRGQDVALRCDPISGHVSLFWYQQALGQGPEFLTYFQNEAQLDKSGLPSDRFFAERPEGSVSTLKIQRTQQEDSAVYLCASSLQAEAFFGQGTRLTVV.

This clonotype was found a few times. This chain joins TRBV6-1 and TRBJ1-4; D is ambiguous. CDR3 length: 16 amino acids. Germline assignment: CDR1 MNHNS and CDR2 SASEGT. Trimming stripped 5 bases from V and 1 base from J, with 14 bases between. The CDR3, as DNA: TGTGCCAGCAGTTGGGGAGCACCTGGAACTAATGAAAAACTGTTTTTT. This encodes CASSWGAPGTNEKLFF.

The chain is built from TRBV4-1 and TRBJ2-7; TRBD1 agrees at 7 bases. Germline values: CDR1 MGHRA, CDR2 YSYEKL. The length of the CDR3 is 15 residues. The J segment lost 0 bases and the V segment lost 1 base, leaving 3 bases of the junction unmatched. CDR3 sequence reads: CASSQGDRYSYEQYF. The CDR3 DNA sequence: TGCGCCAGCAGCCAAGGGGACAGATACTCCTACGAGCAGTACTTC.

In this sample, this clonotype turned up many times. The rearrangement uses TRBV7-2 and TRBJ1-3; D is unresolved. V shed 1 base and J shed 0 bases, with 13 bases lying between them. Looked up from germline, CDR1 is SGHTA and CDR2 is FQGNSA. The CDR3 runs to 17 residues. CDR3 sequence: CASSLGIGPRSGNTIYF. CDR3 nucleotide sequence: TGTGCCAGCAGCTTAGGGATAGGGCCCCGCTCTGGAAACACCATATATTTT.

This clonotype has only a few counts. The chain joins TRBV6-6 to TRBJ2-1; TRBD1 matches at 9 bases. CDR3 length equals 16 residues. J lost 0 bases, V lost 3 bases, and 3 bases had no gene match. Germline V gives CDR1 MNHNY, CDR2 SVGAGI (reference sequence). CDR3 DNA sequence: TGTGCCAGCAGTTATGGGACAGGGAGCTCCTACAATGAGCAGTTCTTC. Amino acid sequence: CASSYGTGSSYNEQFF.

This clonotype was detected many times. This chain uses TRBV7-2 with TRBJ1-4; TRBD1 aligns across 9 bases. Germline V CDR1 and CDR2: SGHTA, FQGNSA. The CDR3 consists of 18 residues. Trimming cost V 2 bases and J 0 bases; bases outside gene matches: 7. CDR3 DNA sequence: TGTGCCAGCAGCTTACGGTACAGGGGGCAGACAACTAATGAAAAACTGTTTTTT. It specifies CASSLRYRGQTTNEKLFF.

In this sample, this clonotype turned up a few times. The chain carries TRBV28 and TRBJ2-7; D unclear. Germline V gives CDR1 MDHEN, CDR2 SYDVKM. With 5 bases removed from V and 2 bases from J, the gap between germline ends came to 4 bases. The CDR3 runs 11 residues. The CDR3 spells CASSDPYEQYF. CDR3 sequence (DNA): TGTGCCAGCAGTGACCCCTACGAGCAGTACTTC.

The chain is built from TRBV27 and TRBJ1-5, with unresolved D. CDR3 length equals 12 residues. Germline-derived CDR1 and CDR2 are MNHEY and SMNVEV (reference sequence). The CDR3 DNA follows: TGTGCGAGCCAACAGTTCAATCAGCCCCAGCATTTT. It is translated as CASQQFNQPQHF.

There are a few counts of this clonotype. The V and J genes are TRBV4-2 and TRBJ2-7; D perhaps matches TRBD1 (6 bases). Between the trimmed V and J ends, which lost 1 base and 1 base, there was a span of 14 bases. The CDR3 is 16 residues long. Germline CDR1 and CDR2: LGHNA and YNFKEQ. The CDR3 here is CASSQAGQLGSYEQYF. The CDR3 DNA reads TGTGCCAGCAGCCAAGCCGGACAGCTAGGGTCCTACGAGCAGTACTTC.

There are many counts of this clonotype. The chain is built from TRBV7-2 and TRBJ1-2, with TRBD1 matching 7 bases. The CDR3 covers 14 residues. Trimming at V came to 5 bases and at J to 3 bases, leaving 6 bases not matched to a gene. From germline, CDR1 is SGHTA and CDR2 FQGNSA. CDR3 DNA: TGTGCCAGCAGCCGCCCGGACAGGCACTATGGCTACACCTTC. This encodes CASSRPDRHYGYTF.

This clonotype was recorded many times. This rearrangement joins TRBV19 to TRBJ2-1; tentative D call: TRBD1 (6 bases). The CDR3 extends over 13 amino acids. The germline V gene encodes CDR1 LNHDA and CDR2 SQIVND (reference sequence). Between the trimmed V and J ends, which lost 4 bases and 6 bases, there was a span of 10 bases. CDR3 loop: CASSTQGFNEQFF. DNA of the CDR3: TGTGCCAGTAGTACCCAGGGGTTCAATGAGCAGTTCTTC.

In regard to this clonotype: Given a much more abundant clone one base away, this may be a read error. This chain uses TRBV7-8 with TRBJ1-5; no definite D call. V was cut by 8 bases and J by 2 bases, with 16 bases left in between. CDR3 length: 15 amino acids. Germline V gene sequence: CDR1 SGHVS, CDR2 FQNEAQ. Written as DNA, the CDR3 is TGTGCCAGCGGCCCCGTGGAGGTTGGCAATCAGCCCCAGCATTTT. This gives the protein CASGPVEVGNQPQHF.

In this sample, this clonotype turned up many times. The chain links TRBV28 to TRBJ2-7; D is ambiguous. CDR1 and CDR2 from the germline V gene are MDHEN and SYDVKM. The CDR3 runs 14 residues. Trimming took off 1 base at V and 2 bases at J, with 9 bases between the two ends. The CDR3 DNA reads TGTGCCAGCAGTTTATCCTACGGAGCCTACGAGCAGTACTTC. Translated, it gives CASSLSYGAYEQYF.

This clonotype was seen a few times. The rearrangement links TRBV3-1 to TRBJ2-3; the match to TRBD2 covers 7 bases. Looked up from germline, CDR1 is LGHDT and CDR2 is YNNKEL (reference sequence). The trim removed 0 bases at V and 1 base at J, leaving 7 bases unmatched. The CDR3 sequence is 17 residues long. The CDR3 region is CASSQDLSGVGTDTQYF. In DNA form, the CDR3 reads TGTGCCAGCAGCCAAGATCTGAGCGGGGTGGGCACAGATACGCAGTATTTT.

This clonotype was seen only a few times. This chain connects TRBV16 to TRBJ1-5, with D hard to call. Germline values: CDR1 KGHSY, CDR2 FQNENV. This CDR3 spans 13 amino acids. V was shortened by 5 bases and J by 0 bases, with 5 bases between the two germline ends. This chain's CDR3 is CASSIPSNQPQHF. The CDR3 DNA follows: TGTGCCAGCAGCATCCCTAGCAATCAGCCCCAGCATTTT.

The table lists this clonotype with many counts. The CDR3 DNA sequence: TGTGCCACCAGCAGTGGAGGACACGTAGCTTTCTTT. Its protein is CATSSGGHVAFF. The genes are TRBV15 and TRBJ1-1; a weak D match, TRBD1 (5 bases). Trimming stripped 3 bases from V and 10 bases from J, with 12 bases between. The CDR3 is 12 amino acids. Per the germline V gene, CDR1 is LNHNV and CDR2 is YYDKDF (reference sequence). The complete variable domain, with remaining parts taken from reference TRBV15 and TRBJ1-1, reads DAMVIQNPRYQVTQFGKPVTLSCSQTLNHNVMYWYQQKSSQAPKLLFHYYDKDFNNEADTPDNFQSRRPNTSFCFLDIRSPGLGDTAMYLCATSSGGHVAFFGQGTRLTVV.

This clonotype was observed many times. This chain uses TRBV28 with TRBJ1-3; D uncertain. The germline V gene has CDR1 MDHEN and CDR2 SYDVKM. The CDR3 length is 16 residues. V lost 6 bases to trimming and J lost 0 bases, with 15 bases between them. The CDR3 sequence: CASSYLGSLSGNTIYF. The CDR3 region has the DNA TGTGCCAGCAGCTACTTAGGGTCGCTCTCTGGAAACACCATATATTTT.

A remark on this clonotype: This may be a read error, as it is one base from a much larger clone. The chain uses TRBV28 and TRBJ1-5; D ambiguous. This CDR3 has 13 amino acids. CDR1 is MDHEN and CDR2 is SYDVKM in the germline V gene. The chain's CDR3 is CASSLFSNQPEHF. CDR3 in DNA: TGTGCCAGCAGTTTATTTAGCAATCAGCCCGAGCATTTT.

The table lists this clonotype with many counts. V and J are TRBV19 and TRBJ2-1; D is unresolved. V lost 3 bases and J lost 4, with 10 bases in between. Germline CDR1 reads LNHDA; CDR2 reads SQIVND (reference sequence). The CDR3 is 14 residues long. The CDR3 reads CASSIPARYNEQFF. The CDR3 DNA sequence: TGTGCCAGTAGTATCCCGGCACGATACAATGAGCAGTTCTTC.

This clonotype has at least ten counts. V and J are TRBV19 and TRBJ1-2, with a tentative D call TRBD1 (6 bases). This CDR3 has 14 residues. From germline, CDR1 is LNHDA and CDR2 SQIVND (reference sequence). V lost 3 bases, J lost 3 bases, and 11 bases lay in between. CDR3 nucleotides: TGTGCCAGTAGTATTACAGGGATAGACTATGGCTACACCTTC. Translating it yields CASSITGIDYGYTF.